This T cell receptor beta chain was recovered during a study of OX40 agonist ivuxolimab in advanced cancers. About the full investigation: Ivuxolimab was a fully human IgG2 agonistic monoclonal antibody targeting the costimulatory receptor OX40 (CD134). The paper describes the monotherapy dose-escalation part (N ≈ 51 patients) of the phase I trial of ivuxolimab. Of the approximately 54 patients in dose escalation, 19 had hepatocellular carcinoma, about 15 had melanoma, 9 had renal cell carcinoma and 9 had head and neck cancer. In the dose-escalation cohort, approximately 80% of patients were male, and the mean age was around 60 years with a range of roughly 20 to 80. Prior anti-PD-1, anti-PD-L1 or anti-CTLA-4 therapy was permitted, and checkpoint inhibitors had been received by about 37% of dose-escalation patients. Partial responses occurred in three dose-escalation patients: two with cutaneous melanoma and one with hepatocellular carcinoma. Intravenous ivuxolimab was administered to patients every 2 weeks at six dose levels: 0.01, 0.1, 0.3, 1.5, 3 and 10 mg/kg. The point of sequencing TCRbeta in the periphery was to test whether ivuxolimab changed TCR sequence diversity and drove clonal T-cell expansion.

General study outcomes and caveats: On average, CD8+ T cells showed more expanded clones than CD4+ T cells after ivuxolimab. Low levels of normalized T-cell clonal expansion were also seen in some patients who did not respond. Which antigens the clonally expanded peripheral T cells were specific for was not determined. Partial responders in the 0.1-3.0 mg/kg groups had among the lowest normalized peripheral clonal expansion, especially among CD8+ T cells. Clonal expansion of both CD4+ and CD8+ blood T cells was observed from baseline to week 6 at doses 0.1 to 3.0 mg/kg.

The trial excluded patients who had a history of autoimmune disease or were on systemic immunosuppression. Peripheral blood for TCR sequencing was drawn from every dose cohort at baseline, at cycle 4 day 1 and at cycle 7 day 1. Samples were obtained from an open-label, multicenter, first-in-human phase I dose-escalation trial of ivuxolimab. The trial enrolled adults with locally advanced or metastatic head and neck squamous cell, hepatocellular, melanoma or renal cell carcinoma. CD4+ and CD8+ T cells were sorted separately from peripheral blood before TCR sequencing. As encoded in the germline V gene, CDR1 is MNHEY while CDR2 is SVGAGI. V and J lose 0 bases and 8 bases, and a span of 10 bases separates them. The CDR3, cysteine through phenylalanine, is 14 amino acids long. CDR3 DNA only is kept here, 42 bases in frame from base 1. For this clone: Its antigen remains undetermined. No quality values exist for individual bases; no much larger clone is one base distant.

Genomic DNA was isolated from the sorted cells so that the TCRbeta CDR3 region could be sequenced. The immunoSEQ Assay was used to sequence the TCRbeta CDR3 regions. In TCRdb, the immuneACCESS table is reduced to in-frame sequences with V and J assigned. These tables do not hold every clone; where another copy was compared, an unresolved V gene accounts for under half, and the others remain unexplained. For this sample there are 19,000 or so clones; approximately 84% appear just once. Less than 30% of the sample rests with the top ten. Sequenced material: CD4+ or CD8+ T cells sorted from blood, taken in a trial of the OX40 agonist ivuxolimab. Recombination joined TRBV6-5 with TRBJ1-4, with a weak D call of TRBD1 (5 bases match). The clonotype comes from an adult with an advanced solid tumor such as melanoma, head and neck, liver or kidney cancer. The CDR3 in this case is CASSYSGQTEKLFF. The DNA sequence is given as TGTGCCAGCAGTTACTCGGGGCAGACGGAAAAACTGTTTTTT.